The rows below give T cell receptor beta chains drawn from one sample of a study of cytomegalovirus exposure and HLA in healthy donors. Profiled with immunoSEQ multiplex PCR; TCRdb holds only in-frame clones, not every one. The sample holds 200,000 or so clones, about 90% seen once. The sequencing sample was made of PBMCs. These receptors were obtained from a girl under three years old in good health and CMV-seronegative. CDR3s include the opening cysteine and the closing phenylalanine or tryptophan. A D gene is named only where the DNA matches it firmly. Expanded clones are given a class, and other clones once, few, many or no size at all.

V gene: TRBV7-2; J gene: TRBJ2-1; clone size: -; D gene: TRBD2; CDR3 protein: CASSPHRGLASYNEQFF; CDR3 DNA: TGTGCCAGCAGCCCGCACCGCGGACTAGCGTCCTACAATGAGCAGTTCTTC
V gene: TRBV14; J gene: TRBJ2-1; clone size: -; D gene: TRBD2; CDR3 protein: CASSQAGLVSYNEQFF; CDR3 DNA: TGTGCCAGCAGCCAGGCGGGACTAGTAAGCTACAATGAGCAGTTCTTC
V gene: TRBV20-1; J gene: TRBJ1-2; clone size: -; D gene: -; CDR3 protein: CSAPSSYGYTF; CDR3 DNA: TGCAGTGCTCCTAGTAGCTATGGCTACACCTTC
V gene: TRBV18; J gene: TRBJ2-7; clone size: -; D gene: -; CDR3 protein: CASSPRTPGVYEQYF; CDR3 DNA: TGTGCCAGCTCACCTAGGACCCCGGGAGTATACGAGCAGTACTTC
V gene: TRBV6-6; J gene: TRBJ2-3; clone size: -; D gene: TRBD1; CDR3 protein: CASSYSGQGGDTQYF; CDR3 DNA: TGTGCCAGCAGTTACTCAGGACAGGGGGGAGATACGCAGTATTTT
V gene: TRBV2; J gene: TRBJ1-2; clone size: -; D gene: TRBD1; CDR3 protein: CASSDRGQASGYGYTF; CDR3 DNA: TGTGCCAGCAGTGATAGGGGACAGGCCAGCGGCTATGGCTACACCTTC
V gene: TRBV19; J gene: TRBJ1-2; clone size: -; D gene: -; CDR3 protein: CASLPRRGRNYGYTF; CDR3 DNA: TGTGCCAGCCTCCCGAGGAGGGGCCGGAACTATGGCTACACCTTC
V gene: TRBV4-2; J gene: TRBJ2-5; clone size: -; D gene: -; CDR3 protein: CASSPGGLETQYF; CDR3 DNA: TGTGCCAGCAGCCCCGGAGGTCTAGAGACCCAGTACTTC
V gene: TRBV4-3; J gene: TRBJ2-2; clone size: once; D gene: -; CDR3 protein: CASSQVRGTGELFF; CDR3 DNA: TGCGCCAGCAGCCAAGTTCGGGGCACCGGGGAGCTGTTTTTT
V gene: TRBV6-1; J gene: TRBJ2-7; clone size: -; D gene: -; CDR3 protein: CASSMNRVLIF; CDR3 DNA: TGTGCCAGCAGTATGAACAGGGTTTTAATTTTC
V gene: TRBV15; J gene: TRBJ1-2; clone size: -; D gene: -; CDR3 protein: CATSHTGNYGYTF; CDR3 DNA: TGTGCCACCAGTCACACAGGGAACTATGGCTACACCTTC
V gene: TRBV6-1; J gene: TRBJ2-1; clone size: -; D gene: TRBD2; CDR3 protein: CASSELTSGINEQFF; CDR3 DNA: TGTGCCAGCAGTGAGTTAACTAGCGGGATCAATGAGCAGTTCTTC
V gene: TRBV27; J gene: TRBJ2-4; clone size: -; D gene: -; CDR3 protein: CASSLGTGRPKNIQYF; CDR3 DNA: TGTGCCAGCAGTCTAGGGACTGGAAGACCCAAAAACATTCAGTACTTC
V gene: TRBV15; J gene: TRBJ2-3; clone size: -; D gene: -; CDR3 protein: CATNRDRGDTQYF; CDR3 DNA: TGTGCCACCAACAGAGATCGGGGAGATACGCAGTATTTT
V gene: TRBV19; J gene: TRBJ2-1; clone size: -; D gene: TRBD1; CDR3 protein: CASSILRQGRGSYNEQFF; CDR3 DNA: TGTGCCAGTAGTATATTACGACAGGGAAGGGGCTCCTACAATGAGCAGTTCTTC
V gene: TRBV6-6; J gene: TRBJ1-5; clone size: -; D gene: TRBD1; CDR3 protein: CASSQQGAEKPQHF; CDR3 DNA: TGTGCCAGCAGTCAACAGGGGGCAGAAAAGCCCCAGCATTTT
V gene: TRBV7-9; J gene: TRBJ1-2; clone size: -; D gene: -; CDR3 protein: CASSEDSDRGYTF; CDR3 DNA: TGTGCCAGCAGCGAAGACTCAGACCGAGGCTACACCTTC
V gene: TRBV19; J gene: TRBJ1-2; clone size: -; D gene: -; CDR3 protein: CASSTGTAYGYTF; CDR3 DNA: TGTGCCAGTAGTACCGGGACTGCCTATGGCTACACCTTC
V gene: TRBV7-9; J gene: TRBJ2-5; clone size: -; D gene: TRBD2; CDR3 protein: CATATLTGGPLKTQYF; CDR3 DNA: TGTGCCACGGCCACCCTTACGGGGGGGCCTCTTAAGACCCAGTACTTC
V gene: TRBV7-9; J gene: TRBJ2-7; clone size: -; D gene: TRBD2; CDR3 protein: CASSLGGTSGRAGGYEQYF; CDR3 DNA: TGTGCCAGCAGCTTAGGGGGGACTAGCGGGAGGGCCGGGGGCTACGAGCAGTACTTC
V gene: TRBV4-2; J gene: TRBJ1-2; clone size: -; D gene: -; CDR3 protein: CASSQAAGQGYGYTF; CDR3 DNA: TGTGCCAGCAGCCAAGCGGCAGGGCAAGGGTATGGCTACACCTTC
V gene: TRBV5-6; J gene: TRBJ1-4; clone size: -; D gene: TRBD1; CDR3 protein: CASSSRDRGSEKLFF; CDR3 DNA: TGTGCCAGCAGCTCAAGGGACAGGGGATCTGAAAAACTGTTTTTT
V gene: TRBV11-1; J gene: TRBJ1-1; clone size: -; D gene: -; CDR3 protein: CASSLARVTTEAFF; CDR3 DNA: TGTGCCAGCAGCTTAGCCAGGGTGACCACTGAAGCTTTCTTT
V gene: TRBV7-9; J gene: TRBJ2-1; clone size: -; D gene: TRBD2; CDR3 protein: CASSLVWASGTNEQFF; CDR3 DNA: TGTGCCAGCAGCTTAGTTTGGGCTAGCGGGACTAATGAGCAGTTCTTC
V gene: TRBV7-2; J gene: TRBJ2-5; clone size: -; D gene: -; CDR3 protein: CASSLSPETQYF; CDR3 DNA: TGTGCCAGCAGCTTAAGCCCAGAGACCCAGTACTTC
V gene: TRBV6-4; J gene: TRBJ1-2; clone size: -; D gene: -; CDR3 protein: CASSDVKPLTICGYTF; CDR3 DNA: TGTGCCAGCAGTGACGTGAAGCCACTAACTATCTGTGGCTACACCTTC
V gene: TRBV27; J gene: TRBJ1-1; clone size: -; D gene: -; CDR3 protein: CASSFRGLGTEAFF; CDR3 DNA: TGTGCCAGCAGTTTCCGGGGGTTGGGCACTGAAGCTTTCTTT
V gene: TRBV27; J gene: TRBJ1-1; clone size: -; D gene: -; CDR3 protein: CASSISITGNTEAFF; CDR3 DNA: TGTGCCAGCAGTATCTCGATAACAGGGAACACTGAAGCTTTCTTT
V gene: TRBV4-3; J gene: TRBJ2-1; clone size: -; D gene: TRBD2; CDR3 protein: CASSPGGSGGDNEQFF; CDR3 DNA: TGCGCCAGCAGCCCAGGGGGTAGCGGGGGGGACAATGAGCAGTTCTTC
V gene: TRBV9; J gene: TRBJ2-3; clone size: -; D gene: -; CDR3 protein: CASSVWAGSSPDTQYF; CDR3 DNA: TGTGCCAGCAGCGTATGGGCCGGGAGTAGCCCAGATACGCAGTATTTT
V gene: TRBV2; J gene: TRBJ2-2; clone size: -; D gene: TRBD1; CDR3 protein: CASFTGGTGELFF; CDR3 DNA: TGTGCCAGCTTTACAGGGGGCACCGGGGAGCTGTTTTTT
V gene: TRBV5-1; J gene: TRBJ1-1; clone size: -; D gene: -; CDR3 protein: CASGPRTAMNTEAFF; CDR3 DNA: TGCGCCAGCGGCCCGCGGACAGCCATGAACACTGAAGCTTTCTTT
V gene: TRBV6-6; J gene: TRBJ1-2; clone size: -; D gene: -; CDR3 protein: CASTPRSGGGYGYTF; CDR3 DNA: TGTGCCAGCACCCCAAGGTCCGGGGGAGGATATGGCTACACCTTC
V gene: TRBV5-8; J gene: TRBJ2-3; clone size: -; D gene: TRBD1; CDR3 protein: CASSLTTRQGRDTQYF; CDR3 DNA: TGTGCCAGCAGCCTCACAACCCGACAGGGGCGGGATACGCAGTATTTT
V gene: TRBV21-1; J gene: TRBJ2-7; clone size: few; D gene: -; CDR3 protein: CASSKRVLAGTCFSYEQYF; CDR3 DNA: TGTGCCAGCAGCAAAAGGGTTCTAGCGGGAACATGCTTCTCCTACGAGCAGTACTTC
V gene: TRBV30; J gene: TRBJ1-5; clone size: -; D gene: -; CDR3 protein: CAWSTDSSNQPQHF; CDR3 DNA: TGTGCCTGGAGTACAGACAGTAGCAATCAGCCCCAGCATTTT
V gene: TRBV9; J gene: TRBJ1-2; clone size: -; D gene: -; CDR3 protein: CASSVGVNYGYTF; CDR3 DNA: TGTGCCAGCAGCGTTGGAGTAAACTATGGCTACACCTTC
V gene: TRBV27; J gene: TRBJ2-7; clone size: -; D gene: -; CDR3 protein: CASSSRSGHEQYF; CDR3 DNA: TGTGCCAGCAGTTCCCGTTCAGGGCACGAGCAGTACTTC
V gene: TRBV5-4; J gene: TRBJ2-3; clone size: -; D gene: -; CDR3 protein: CASSQQGFSTDTQYF; CDR3 DNA: TGTGCCAGCAGCCAGCAGGGGTTTTCCACAGATACGCAGTATTTT
V gene: TRBV20-1; J gene: TRBJ1-1; clone size: -; D gene: -; CDR3 protein: CSAWEYTEAFF; CDR3 DNA: TGCAGTGCCTGGGAGTATACTGAAGCTTTCTTT
V gene: TRBV11-1; J gene: TRBJ2-7; clone size: -; D gene: -; CDR3 protein: CASSLLPGAYEQYF; CDR3 DNA: TGTGCCAGCAGCTTACTTCCGGGAGCCTACGAGCAGTACTTC
V gene: TRBV29-1; J gene: TRBJ2-1; clone size: -; D gene: TRBD2; CDR3 protein: CSAPGGAYNEQFF; CDR3 DNA: TGCAGCGCCCCGGGGGGGGCTTACAATGAGCAGTTCTTC
V gene: TRBV10-3; J gene: TRBJ1-6; clone size: -; D gene: TRBD1; CDR3 protein: CAISEAGQYNSPLHF; CDR3 DNA: TGTGCCATCAGTGAGGCGGGACAGTATAATTCACCCCTCCACTTT
V gene: TRBV4-1; J gene: TRBJ1-6; clone size: -; D gene: -; CDR3 protein: CASSHPPGGENSPLHF; CDR3 DNA: TGCGCCAGCAGCCACCCTCCCGGGGGTGAAAATTCACCCCTCCACTTT
V gene: TRBV9; J gene: TRBJ2-3; clone size: -; D gene: -; CDR3 protein: CASSVFRGSSTDTQYF; CDR3 DNA: TGTGCCAGCAGCGTCTTTAGGGGATCGAGCACAGATACGCAGTATTTT
V gene: TRBV11-1; J gene: TRBJ2-7; clone size: -; D gene: TRBD1; CDR3 protein: CASSSQGYEQYF; CDR3 DNA: TGTGCCAGCAGCTCACAGGGGTACGAGCAGTACTTC
V gene: TRBV5-1; J gene: TRBJ1-1; clone size: -; D gene: TRBD1; CDR3 protein: CASSAGQVLNTEAFF; CDR3 DNA: TGCGCCAGCAGCGCAGGACAGGTTCTGAACACTGAAGCTTTCTTT
V gene: TRBV5-1; J gene: TRBJ2-7; clone size: -; D gene: TRBD1; CDR3 protein: CASSLAGGAEQYF; CDR3 DNA: TGCGCCAGCAGCTTGGCAGGGGGCGCCGAGCAGTACTTC
V gene: TRBV29-1; J gene: TRBJ2-1; clone size: -; D gene: TRBD2; CDR3 protein: CSVRRLAGEGEQFF; CDR3 DNA: TGCAGCGTTCGGAGGCTAGCGGGAGAGGGTGAGCAGTTCTTC
V gene: TRBV12-5; J gene: TRBJ2-7; clone size: -; D gene: TRBD2; CDR3 protein: CASGLRGGTLSYEQYF; CDR3 DNA: TGTGCTAGTGGTTTGCGCGGGGGAACCCTCTCCTACGAGCAGTACTTC
V gene: TRBV4-2; J gene: TRBJ2-2; clone size: -; D gene: TRBD2; CDR3 protein: CASRGLAGNVNTGELFF; CDR3 DNA: TGTGCCAGCAGAGGACTAGCGGGCAACGTGAACACCGGGGAGCTGTTTTTT
V gene: TRBV7-9; J gene: TRBJ2-6; clone size: -; D gene: TRBD1; CDR3 protein: CASSLDRGSGANVLTF; CDR3 DNA: TGTGCCAGCAGCCTGGACAGGGGGTCTGGGGCCAACGTCCTGACTTTC
V gene: TRBV30; J gene: TRBJ1-3; clone size: once; D gene: -; CDR3 protein: CAWSQLDSAPIYF; CDR3 DNA: TGTGCCTGGAGTCAACTGGACAGTGCACCCATATATTTT
V gene: TRBV25-1; J gene: TRBJ2-7; clone size: -; D gene: TRBD2; CDR3 protein: CASSGREGSYEQYF; CDR3 DNA: TGTGCCAGCAGCGGCAGGGAGGGCTCCTACGAGCAGTACTTC